These 8 T cell receptor delta chains came from one sample sequenced in a study of Vδ1+ human thymocytes. Study-wide points: Highly polyclonal TRG and TRD repertoires with Gaussian CDR3 length distributions appeared in thymus.

Sequences come from RNA converted to cDNA by reverse transcription. CDR3 amplicons came from multiplex PCR with pooled V-gene forward and constant-region reverse primers. TCRdb re-analyzed the multiplex PCR reads via CATT. Of tens of thousands of delta-chain clones listed, around 15% are singletons. No antigen has been assigned to these receptors. The sequenced material came from Vdelta1+ gamma-delta thymocytes from the thymus. Subset denoted: FACS-sorted CD3+ TCRalphabeta- TCRVdelta1+ TCRVdelta2- thymocytes. All receptors derive from a boy younger than two who had congenital heart surgery.

The V call is TRDV1, the J call TRDJ1; D is ambiguous. V was pared by 2 bases and J by 3 bases, with 4 bases between. The CDR3 contains 12 residues. CDR1 is TSWWSYY and CDR2 is QGS in the germline V gene. As DNA, the CDR3 is TGTGCTCTTGGGGAAAAATCCGATAAACTCATCTTT. Translation gives CALGEKSDKLIF.

The chain couples TRDV1 to TRDJ1; TRDD2 agrees at 7 bases. CDR3 length: 19 amino acids. J lost 3 bases, V lost 1 base, and 17 bases had no gene match. CDR1 is TSWWSYY and CDR2 is QGS in the germline V gene. CDR3 loop: CALGERPFSYEYSSDKLIF. The DNA of the CDR3 is TGTGCTCTTGGGGAACGGCCGTTTTCCTACGAGTACTCTTCCGATAAACTCATCTTT.

This chain connects TRDV1 to TRDJ1, with 8 bases identical to TRDD3. The germline gives CDR1 TSWWSYY, CDR2 QGS. With 2 bases clipped from V and 0 bases from J, the junction kept 11 bases outside the gene matches. This CDR3 has 18 residues. The DNA for the CDR3 is TGTGCTCTTGGGGAAGGGGACCTCTTACTGGGGGACACCGATAAACTCATCTTT. Translating it yields CALGEGDLLLGDTDKLIF.

V is TRDV1 and J is TRDJ1; the match to TRDD3 covers 7 bases. The CDR3 is 19 amino acids. In germline, CDR1 is TSWWSYY, CDR2 QGS. Trimming at V came to 2 bases and at J to 3 bases, leaving 18 bases not matched to a gene. DNA for the CDR3: TGTGCTCTTGGGGAATGTCCCCGTACTGGGGACCCCAGGGCCGATAAACTCATCTTT. It yields the protein CALGECPRTGDPRADKLIF.

Regarding this clone: The junction differs from germline at one of its ends, possibly a read error. V and J are TRDV1 and TRDJ1; 9 nucleotides align to TRDD3. The CDR3 contains 20 residues. The germline gives CDR1 TSWWSYY, CDR2 QGS. The CDR3, as DNA: TGTGCTCTGGGGGAAGTCTCCTACTACTGGGGGAGACCATACACCGATAAACTCATCTTT. Translation: CALGEVSYYWGRPYTDKLIF.

The table lists this clone with a few counts. This rearrangement joins TRDV1 to TRDJ1; 11 bases align to TRDD3. The CDR3 length is 22 residues. After removal of 4 bases from V and 0 bases from J, the junction contained 22 bases not matched to a gene. Germline V CDR1 and CDR2: TSWWSYY, QGS. The DNA of the CDR3 is TGTGCTCTTGGGGTAAATCTTCTTCACGTACTGGGGGATAATCGGTACACCGATAAACTCATCTTT. It translates to CALGVNLLHVLGDNRYTDKLIF.

The J gene is TRDJ1, the V gene TRDV1, with 8 positions matching TRDD3. Germline CDR1 is TSWWSYY and CDR2 is QGS. The CDR3 is 21 residues long. V shed 0 bases and J 0 bases; nucleotides not matched to a gene: 18. CDR3 in DNA: TGTGCTCTTGGGGAACTAACGAGCATACCCGTACTGGGGGTCTACACCGATAAACTCATCTTT. Its translation: CALGELTSIPVLGVYTDKLIF.

The J gene is TRDJ1, the V gene TRDV1, with 10 bases aligning to TRDD3. Germline CDR1 TSWWSYY, CDR2 QGS. The CDR3 sequence is 16 residues long. The trim removed 1 base at V and 11 bases at J, leaving 13 bases unmatched. In DNA form, the CDR3 reads TGTGCTCTTGGGGAACCCCCGTACTGGGGGATCCCTAACCTCATCTTT. This encodes CALGEPPYWGIPNLIF.